What follows describes a single T cell receptor (beta chain). Its antigen is still unknown. Germline CDR1 and CDR2: SGHNT and YENEEA. The germline V and J ends were trimmed by 5 bases and 7 bases, with 20 bases remaining between them. CDR3 length equals 16 residues. One entry per CDR3 protein results from TCRdb running MiXCR on the 5' RACE reads. The sample records around 440,000 distinct CDR3 sequences, 18% being singletons. This sample was taken from a study of T-cell memory formation after mild COVID-19. The study, taken as a whole, reports: Clones contracting over day 15 to 85 were CD4/CD8 balanced, with later expanders leaning CD4+. Contracting CD4+ clones lay largely in CM and EM, with CD8+ ones residing in EMRA.

The origin of this receptor is an adult woman who had mild COVID-19 (a few samples of this study predate the infection). Cell type and time point are not known. Sample: PBMCs or a T cell subset sorted from them (not recorded which). The rearrangement links TRBV11-3 to TRBJ2-2, with unresolved D. The chain's CDR3 is CASSPRPVVKDGELFF. CDR3 coding DNA: TGTGCCAGCAGCCCCCGCCCCGTTGTAAAGGACGGGGAGCTGTTTTTT.